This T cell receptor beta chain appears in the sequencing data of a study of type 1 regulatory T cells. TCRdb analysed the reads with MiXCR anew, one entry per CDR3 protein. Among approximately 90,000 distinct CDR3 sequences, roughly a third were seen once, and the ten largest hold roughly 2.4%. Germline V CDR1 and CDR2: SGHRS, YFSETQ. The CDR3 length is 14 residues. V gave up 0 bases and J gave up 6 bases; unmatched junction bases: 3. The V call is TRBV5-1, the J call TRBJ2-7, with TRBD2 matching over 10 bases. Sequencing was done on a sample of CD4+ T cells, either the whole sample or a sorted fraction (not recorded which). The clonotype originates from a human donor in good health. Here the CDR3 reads CASSLDRTSGEQYF. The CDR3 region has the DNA TGCGCCAGCAGCTTGGATAGGACTAGCGGCGAGCAGTACTTC.